These 9 T cell receptor beta chains share one sample of origin, sequenced in a study of vaccination effects on CD4 cells after COVID-19. These receptors' targets are unknown. Expansion of antigen-specific CD4+ T cells with viral peptide pools was carried out by the ViraFEST assay before sequencing. Subsequent to a culture period of about ten days, CD4+ T cells were isolated. The person had PCR-confirmed SARS-CoV-2 infection between March and December 2020. Sequencing used immunoSEQ multiplex PCR; TCRdb keeps in-frame clones, though not all of them. The sample yields more than 35,000 clones, approximately 81% seen once. Sequenced here: CD4+ T cells from PBMCs cultured with a peptide pool, sampled before COVID-19 vaccination. These receptors came from a human donor who had a prior SARS-CoV-2 infection.

This clone was counted a single time. The V gene is TRBV4-2, the J gene TRBJ2-3; D possibly corresponds to TRBD1 (6 bases). The CDR3 spans 17 residues. Germline V gene sequence: CDR1 LGHNA, CDR2 YNFKEQ. The germline V and J ends were trimmed by 5 bases and 4 bases, with 22 bases remaining between them. The CDR3 DNA follows: TGTGCCAGCAGCTCTCGGTGGGGCCAGGGGTCCCCAGATACGCAGTATTTT. Translated, it gives CASSSRWGQGSPDTQYF.

The chain links TRBV7-8 to TRBJ2-7; 12 nucleotides agree with TRBD2. CDR3 size: 16 residues. V gave up 5 bases and J gave up 7 bases; unmatched junction bases: 12. Looked up from germline, CDR1 is SGHVS and CDR2 is FQNEAQ. CDR3 sequence: CASSPDPLAGGGEQYF. CDR3 DNA: TGTGCCAGCAGCCCCGATCCACTAGCGGGGGGCGGGGAGCAGTACTTC.

The chain combines TRBV5-1 with TRBJ2-5; TRBD2 matches at 10 bases. The CDR3 is made up of 16 amino acids. Germline V gene lookup returns CDR1 SGHRS and CDR2 YFSETQ. V shed 0 bases, J shed 1 base, and the junction held 3 bases outside the gene matches. CDR3 coding DNA: TGCGCCAGCAGCTTGGGGGCTAGCGGGAGCCAAGAGACCCAGTACTTC. This encodes CASSLGASGSQETQYF.

The DNA for the CDR3 is TGTGCCAGCCATCAGGGGTTATCAGGCGATACGCAGTATTTT. Translating gives CASHQGLSGDTQYF. The chain combines TRBV2 with TRBJ2-3, with a tentative D call TRBD1 (6 bases). The CDR3 is 14 amino acids. The V end was cut by 8 bases, the J end by 6 bases, with 18 bases between. The germline gives CDR1 SNHLY, CDR2 FYNNEI.

The chain carries TRBV7-9 and TRBJ2-7, with 11 bases matching TRBD2. V gave up 7 bases and J gave up 4 bases; unmatched junction bases: 9. This CDR3 has 15 amino acids. CDR1 SEHNR and CDR2 FQNEAQ come from the germline V gene (reference sequence). The CDR3 DNA sequence: TGTGCCAGCACATCCACTAGCGGGAGCGCGTACGAGCAGTACTTC. This gives the protein CASTSTSGSAYEQYF.

About this clone itself: A read error may account for a junction end that differs from germline. The rearrangement joins TRBV11-3 to TRBJ2-1; 7 nucleotides agree with TRBD2. Germline assignment: CDR1 SGHNT and CDR2 YENEEA. The CDR3 totals 17 residues. In DNA, the CDR3 is TGTGCCAGCAGCTTAGAAGCTAGCGGAATATCCTCCAATGAGCAGTTCTTC. Amino acids: CASSLEASGISSNEQFF.

This clone was seen a single time. The rearrangement uses TRBV5-1 and TRBJ2-7; D gene ambiguous. Germline lookup yields CDR1 SGHRS and CDR2 YFSETQ. CDR3 size: 14 residues. Trimming left V 2 bases short and J 4 bases short, with 13 bases between. The CDR3 loop reads CASSFHSGDYEQYF. In DNA, the CDR3 is TGCGCCAGCAGCTTTCACAGTGGGGATTACGAGCAGTACTTC. Complete variable domain (other parts from reference TRBV5-1 and TRBJ2-7): KAGVTQTPRYLIKTRGQQVTLSCSPISGHRSVSWYQQTPGQGLQFLFEYFSETQRNKGNFPGRFSGRQFSNSRSEMNVSTLELGDSALYLCASSFHSGDYEQYFGPGTRLTVT.

Here the CDR3 reads CASSRPGLLINEQFF. Written as DNA, the CDR3 is TGTGCCAGCAGCCGCCCCGGGCTACTAATCAATGAGCAGTTCTTC. V is TRBV7-2 and J is TRBJ2-1, with no clear D. V dropped 5 bases and J dropped 6 bases, with 17 bases sitting between them. CDR1 is SGHTA and CDR2 is FQGNSA in the germline V gene. This CDR3 region has 15 residues.

This clone came up once. The rearrangement joins TRBV15 to TRBJ2-2, with TRBD2 as a possible D gene (7 bases). The CDR3 runs 15 residues. In germline, CDR1 is LNHNV, CDR2 YYDKDF (reference sequence). Between the trimmed V and J ends, which lost 5 bases and 5 bases, there was a span of 15 bases. CDR3 nucleotide sequence: TGTGCCACCAGCCGGGGAGGGGGAGGGACCGGGGAGCTGTTTTTT. This translates into CATSRGGGGTGELFF.